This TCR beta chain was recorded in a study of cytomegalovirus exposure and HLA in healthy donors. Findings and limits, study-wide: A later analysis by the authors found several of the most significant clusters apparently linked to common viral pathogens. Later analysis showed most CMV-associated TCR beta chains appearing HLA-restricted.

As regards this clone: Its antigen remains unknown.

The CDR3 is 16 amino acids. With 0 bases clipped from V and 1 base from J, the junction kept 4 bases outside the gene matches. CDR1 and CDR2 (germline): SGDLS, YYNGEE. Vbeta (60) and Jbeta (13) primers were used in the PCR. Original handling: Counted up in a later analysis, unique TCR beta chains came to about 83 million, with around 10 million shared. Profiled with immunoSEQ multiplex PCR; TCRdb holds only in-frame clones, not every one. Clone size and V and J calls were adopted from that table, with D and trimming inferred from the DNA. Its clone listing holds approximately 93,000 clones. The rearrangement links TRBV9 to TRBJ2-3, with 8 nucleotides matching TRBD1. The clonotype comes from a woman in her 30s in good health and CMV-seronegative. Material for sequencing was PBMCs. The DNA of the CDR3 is TGTGCCAGCAGCGTAGGAGGACAGGGAGGCACAGATACGCAGTATTTT. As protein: CASSVGGQGGTDTQYF.